These 21 T cell receptor beta chains share one sample of origin, sequenced in a study of cytomegalovirus exposure and HLA in healthy donors. Use of 60 Vbeta and 13 Jbeta primers characterized the PCR. The protocol was immunoSEQ multiplex PCR, while the TCRdb copy is restricted to in-frame clones and leaves out a portion. The sample includes 150,000 or so clones, around 75% of them seen just once. Material: PBMCs. The origin of the receptors is a man under 40 in good health and CMV-seropositive.

This clone was recorded once. This chain connects TRBV19 to TRBJ1-5; D not certain. The CDR3 has 14 amino acids. Germline loops: CDR1 LNHDA, CDR2 SQIVND (reference sequence). Trimming shortened V by 5 bases and J by 1 base, and 9 bases separated the two germline ends. CDR3 bases: TGTGCCAGTAGTGTCGGGTCCAGCAATCAGCCCCAGCATTTT. Protein product: CASSVGSSNQPQHF.

V gene TRBV27 combines with J gene TRBJ1-2, with no clear D. Trimming left V 6 bases short and J 3 bases short, with 8 bases between. Germline CDR1 reads MNHEY; CDR2 reads SMNVEV (reference sequence). The CDR3 covers 12 residues. CDR3: CASRGTDYGYTF. CDR3 in DNA: TGTGCCAGCAGGGGTACAGACTATGGCTACACCTTC.

The chain uses TRBV11-3 and TRBJ2-6, with D perhaps TRBD2 (5 bases). V was pared by 0 bases and J by 0 bases, with 9 bases between. The germline gives CDR1 SGHNT, CDR2 YENEEA. The CDR3 has 17 residues. CDR3 bases: TGTGCCAGCAGCTTAGATTCCGGGATCTCTGGGGCCAACGTCCTGACTTTC. As protein: CASSLDSGISGANVLTF.

This chain uses TRBV12-2 with TRBJ2-2; the DNA was not used to check the table's D call, TRBD2. TRBV12-2 is assigned pseudogene status. The CDR3 covers 14 residues. Here the CDR3 reads CASRLWRSTGELFF. DNA for the CDR3: TGTGCAAGTCGCTTATGGAGATCCACCGGGGAGCTGTTTTTT.

The rearrangement links TRBV7-9 to TRBJ2-7; D unresolved. Trimming removed 5 bases at V and 2 bases at J, with 13 bases between. The germline V gene encodes CDR1 SEHNR and CDR2 FQNEAQ (reference sequence). This CDR3 has 14 residues. CDR3 nucleotides: TGTGCCAGCAGCCTCCCAACAACCCCCTACGAGCAGTACTTC. It encodes CASSLPTTPYEQYF.

This rearrangement joins TRBV28 to TRBJ2-7; a possible D gene is TRBD2 (6 bases). Trimming removed 1 base from V and 3 bases from J, with 7 bases in between. Looked up from germline, CDR1 is MDHEN and CDR2 is SYDVKM. The CDR3 totals 13 residues. The chain's CDR3 is CASSLYGGYEQYF. The CDR3 DNA follows: TGTGCCAGCAGTTTATACGGGGGCTACGAGCAGTACTTC.

This sequence joins TRBV28 and TRBJ1-5; 10 nucleotides match TRBD1. Germline trimming cut 6 bases from V and 5 bases from J; bases unmatched to any gene: 13. The CDR3 extends over 17 amino acids. Germline CDR1 and CDR2: MDHEN and SYDVKM. The CDR3 DNA follows: TGTGCCAGCAGGCATAATCCGGGACAGGGGTCCGATCAGCCCCAGCATTTT. It translates to CASRHNPGQGSDQPQHF.

The table lists this clone with a count of one. The chain employs TRBV6-5 and TRBJ2-5, with D unresolved. Germline V gene sequence: CDR1 MNHEY, CDR2 SVGAGI. The V gene lost 8 bases and the J gene lost 1 base, with 11 bases spanning the gap. This CDR3 is built from 13 residues. The CDR3 nucleotides read TGTGCCAGCGGTCCCATGGCCCAAGAGACCCAGTACTTC. Its translation is CASGPMAQETQYF.

The rearrangement joins TRBV2 to TRBJ1-5; D remains ambiguous. The ends were cut back, 0 bases at V and 0 bases at J, with 12 bases in the middle. Germline values: CDR1 SNHLY, CDR2 FYNNEI. The CDR3 runs to 17 residues. CDR3 sequence reads: CASSEALHGNSNQPQHF. CDR3 nucleotide sequence: TGTGCCAGCAGTGAAGCGCTTCACGGTAATAGCAATCAGCCCCAGCATTTT.

The chain uses TRBV27 and TRBJ1-5; D is possibly TRBD1 (5 bases). Looked up from germline, CDR1 is MNHEY and CDR2 is SMNVEV (reference sequence). V lost 9 bases, J lost 7 bases, and 16 bases lay in between. There are 13 residues in the CDR3. CDR3 residues: CASGQGGRQPQHF. CDR3 DNA: TGTGCCAGTGGGCAGGGAGGAAGACAGCCCCAGCATTTT.

This chain connects TRBV28 to TRBJ1-2, with 8 bases identical to TRBD1. The germline CDR1 and CDR2 sequences are MDHEN and SYDVKM. This CDR3 region has 14 residues. Trimming at V came to 6 bases and at J to 8 bases, leaving 11 bases not matched to a gene. CDR3 sequence: CASRARDRLGGYTF. For the CDR3, the DNA is TGTGCCAGCAGGGCCAGGGACAGGTTGGGAGGCTACACCTTC.

This clone has only a few counts. The CDR3, as DNA: TGTGCCAGCAGTTTCAACGAGCAGTACTTC. Encoded protein: CASSFNEQYF. This chain links TRBV28 with TRBJ2-7; no clear D. Germline loops: CDR1 MDHEN, CDR2 SYDVKM. The CDR3 is made up of 10 amino acids. The V gene lost 3 bases and the J gene lost 5 bases, with 2 bases spanning the gap.

The chain couples TRBV5-1 to TRBJ2-5; 9 bases map to TRBD2. CDR1 is SGHRS and CDR2 is YFSETQ in the germline V gene. This CDR3 region has 16 residues. The V and J ends lost 0 bases and 4 bases, in that order; junction bases with no gene match: 7. The CDR3 loop is CASSLGAGGVLETQYF. The CDR3 coding sequence is TGCGCCAGCAGCTTGGGAGCGGGAGGAGTTTTAGAGACCCAGTACTTC.

The rearrangement uses TRBV7-2 and TRBJ1-2, with 11 bases fitting TRBD1. The V gene's germline CDR1 is SGHTA and CDR2 FQGNSA. V shed 1 base and J 7 bases; nucleotides not matched to a gene: 5. The CDR3 spans 15 residues. CDR3 DNA sequence: TGTGCCAGCAGCTTAGTTGGACAGGGGGCGGGTGGCTACACCTTC. Translation: CASSLVGQGAGGYTF.

This chain connects TRBV6-5 to TRBJ2-1; 7 bases match TRBD2. CDR3 length: 15 residues. Losses at the gene ends were 4 bases for V and 5 bases for J; bases not matched to a gene: 8. Germline CDR1 MNHEY, CDR2 SVGAGI. CDR3 sequence (DNA): TGTGCCAGCAGTTGGTTAGCGGGCCAAGACAATGAGCAGTTCTTC. It encodes CASSWLAGQDNEQFF.

This sequence joins TRBV4-3 and TRBJ2-6; possibly TRBD2 for D (7 bases). The V gene's germline CDR1 is LGHNA and CDR2 YSLEER. The CDR3 has 18 amino acids. V was cut by 2 bases and J by 0 bases, with 14 bases left in between. CDR3: CASSQFSGGLSGANVLTF. The DNA for the CDR3 is TGCGCCAGCAGCCAATTTTCCGGGGGGCTCTCTGGGGCCAACGTCCTGACTTTC.

In its sample, this clone was seen once. The chain links TRBV5-6 to TRBJ1-4; 8 bases are a match to TRBD1. The CDR3 length is 16 residues. The V segment lost 0 bases and the J segment 8 bases; nucleotides outside the gene matches: 9. Germline V gene data show CDR1 as SGHDT and CDR2 as YYEEEE. The CDR3 spells CASSLANQGAGEKLFF. CDR3 nucleotides: TGTGCCAGCAGCTTGGCCAATCAGGGGGCTGGGGAAAAACTGTTTTTT.

This clone was seen only a few times. The chain links TRBV4-1 to TRBJ2-7; weak D call: TRBD1 (7 bases). Germline CDR1 MGHRA, CDR2 YSYEKL. V shed 3 bases and J shed 6 bases, with 24 bases lying between them. CDR3 size: 17 residues. The CDR3 DNA reads as TGCGCCAGCAGCCAGGCAGGGGGGCTACTAGTACCCGGCGAGCAGTACTTC. This encodes CASSQAGGLLVPGEQYF.

This chain joins TRBV18 and TRBJ1-1; 9 bases are shared with TRBD1. V lost 3 bases to trimming and J lost 8 bases; unmatched junction nucleotides: 13. The CDR3 is made up of 16 amino acids. Germline lookup yields CDR1 KGHSH and CDR2 LQKENI. CDR3 residues: CASSPWDRAVQGEAFF. CDR3 sequence (DNA): TGTGCCAGCTCACCCTGGGACAGGGCCGTCCAAGGAGAAGCTTTCTTT.

V gene TRBV7-3 combines with J gene TRBJ2-5, with TRBD2 matching over 9 bases. The J segment lost 2 bases and the V segment lost 2 bases, leaving 3 bases of the junction unmatched. Germline V CDR1 and CDR2: SGHTA, FQGTGA. This CDR3 comprises 15 residues. CDR3 DNA: TGTGCCAGCAGCTTATCTCTAGCGGGACAAGAGACCCAGTACTTC. As protein: CASSLSLAGQETQYF.

The rearrangement joins TRBV25-1 to TRBJ1-2; 7 nucleotides match TRBD1. Per germline, CDR1 MGHDK and CDR2 SYGVNS. The V segment lost 5 bases and the J segment 4 bases; nucleotides outside the gene matches: 4. The CDR3 is 13 residues long. Written as DNA, the CDR3 is TGTGCCAGCAGTCCCTACAGGGGCTATGGCTACACCTTC. It translates to CASSPYRGYGYTF.